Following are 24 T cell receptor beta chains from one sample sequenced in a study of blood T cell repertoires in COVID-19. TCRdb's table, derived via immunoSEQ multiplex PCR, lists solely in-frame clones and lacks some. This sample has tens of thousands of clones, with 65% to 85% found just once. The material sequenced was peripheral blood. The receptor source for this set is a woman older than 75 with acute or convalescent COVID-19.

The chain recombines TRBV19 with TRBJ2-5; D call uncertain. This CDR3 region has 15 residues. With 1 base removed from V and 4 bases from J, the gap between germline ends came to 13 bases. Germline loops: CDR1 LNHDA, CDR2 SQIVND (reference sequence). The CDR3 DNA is TGTGCCAGTAGTATAGTTAGCTTTGTTCGAGAGACCCAGTACTTC. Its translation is CASSIVSFVRETQYF.

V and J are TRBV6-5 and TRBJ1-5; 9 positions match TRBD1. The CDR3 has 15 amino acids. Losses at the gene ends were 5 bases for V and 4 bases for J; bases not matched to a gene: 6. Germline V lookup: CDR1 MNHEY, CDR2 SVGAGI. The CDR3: CASSSGTGRNQPQHF. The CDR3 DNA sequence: TGTGCCAGCAGTAGTGGGACAGGGCGAAATCAGCCCCAGCATTTT.

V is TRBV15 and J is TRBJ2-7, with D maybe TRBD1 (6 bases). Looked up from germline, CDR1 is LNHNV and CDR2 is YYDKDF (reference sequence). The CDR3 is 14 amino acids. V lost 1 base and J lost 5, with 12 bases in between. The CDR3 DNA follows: TGTGCCACCAGCAGAGGTGAACAGGGAGACGAGCAGTACTTC. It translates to CATSRGEQGDEQYF. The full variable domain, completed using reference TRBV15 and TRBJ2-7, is DAMVIQNPRYQVTQFGKPVTLSCSQTLNHNVMYWYQQKSSQAPKLLFHYYDKDFNNEADTPDNFQSRRPNTSFCFLDIRSPGLGDTAMYLCATSRGEQGDEQYFGPGTRLTVT.

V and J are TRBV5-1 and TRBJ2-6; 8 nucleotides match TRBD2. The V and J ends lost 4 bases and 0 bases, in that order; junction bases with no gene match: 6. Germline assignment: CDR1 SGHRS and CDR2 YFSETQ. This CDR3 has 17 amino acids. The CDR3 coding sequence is TGCGCCAGCAGCGGTCGGGGGGGCCTCTCTGGGGCCAACGTCCTGACTTTC. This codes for CASSGRGGLSGANVLTF.

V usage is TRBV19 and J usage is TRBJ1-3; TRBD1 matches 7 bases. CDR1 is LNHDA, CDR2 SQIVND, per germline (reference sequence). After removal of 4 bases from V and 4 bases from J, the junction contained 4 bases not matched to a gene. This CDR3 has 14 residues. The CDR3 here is CASSTGTAGNTIYF. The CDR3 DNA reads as TGTGCCAGTAGTACCGGGACAGCGGGAAACACCATATATTTT.

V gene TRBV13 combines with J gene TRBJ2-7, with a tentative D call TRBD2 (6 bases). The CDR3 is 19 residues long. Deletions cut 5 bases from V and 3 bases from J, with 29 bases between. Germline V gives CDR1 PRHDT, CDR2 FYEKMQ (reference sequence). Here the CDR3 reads CASSPAKHLEGGVRYEQYF. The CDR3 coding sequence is TGTGCCAGCAGCCCCGCGAAACATCTCGAGGGCGGGGTTCGCTACGAGCAGTACTTC.

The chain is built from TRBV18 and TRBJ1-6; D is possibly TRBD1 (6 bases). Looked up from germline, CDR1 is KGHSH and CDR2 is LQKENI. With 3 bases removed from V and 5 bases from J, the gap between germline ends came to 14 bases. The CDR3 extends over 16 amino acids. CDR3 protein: CASSPQDTGNNSPLHF. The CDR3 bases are TGTGCCAGCTCACCCCAAGACACAGGGAATAATTCACCCCTCCACTTT.

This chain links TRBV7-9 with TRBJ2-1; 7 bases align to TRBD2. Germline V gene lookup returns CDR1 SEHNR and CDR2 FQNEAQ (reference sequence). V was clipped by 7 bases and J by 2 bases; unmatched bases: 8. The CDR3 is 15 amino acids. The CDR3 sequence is CASTNGGGPYNEQFF. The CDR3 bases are TGTGCCAGCACCAATGGGGGGGGACCCTACAATGAGCAGTTCTTC.

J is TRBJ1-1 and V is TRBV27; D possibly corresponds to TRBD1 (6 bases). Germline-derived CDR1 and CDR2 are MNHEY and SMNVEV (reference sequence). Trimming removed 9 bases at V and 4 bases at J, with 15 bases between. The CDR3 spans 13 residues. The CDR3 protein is CASGAGGPTEAFF. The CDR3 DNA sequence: TGTGCCAGTGGGGCGGGGGGGCCCACTGAAGCTTTCTTT.

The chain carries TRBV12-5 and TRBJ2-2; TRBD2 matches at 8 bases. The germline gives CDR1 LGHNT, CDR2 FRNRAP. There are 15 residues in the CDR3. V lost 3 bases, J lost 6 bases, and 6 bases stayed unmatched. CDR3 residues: CASGLGAGVPGELFF. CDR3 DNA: TGTGCTAGTGGTTTAGGAGCGGGGGTCCCCGGGGAGCTGTTTTTT.

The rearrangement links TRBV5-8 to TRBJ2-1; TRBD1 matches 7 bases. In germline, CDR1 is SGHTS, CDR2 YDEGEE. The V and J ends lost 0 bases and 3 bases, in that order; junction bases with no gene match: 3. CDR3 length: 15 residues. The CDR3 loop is CASSLGQGSYNEQFF. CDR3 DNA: TGTGCCAGCAGCTTGGGACAGGGTAGCTACAATGAGCAGTTCTTC.

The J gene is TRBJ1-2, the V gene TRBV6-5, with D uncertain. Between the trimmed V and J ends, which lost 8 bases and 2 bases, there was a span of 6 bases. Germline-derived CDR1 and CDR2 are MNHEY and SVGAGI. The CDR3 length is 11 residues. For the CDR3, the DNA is TGTGCCAGCGTAGTCAACTATGGCTACACCTTC. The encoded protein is CASVVNYGYTF.

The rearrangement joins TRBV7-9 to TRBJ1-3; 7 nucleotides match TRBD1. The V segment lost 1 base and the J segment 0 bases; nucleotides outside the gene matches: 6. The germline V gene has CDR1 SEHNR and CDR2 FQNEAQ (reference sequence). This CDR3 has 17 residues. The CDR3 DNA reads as TGTGCCAGCAGCTTAGGGACCGGGACAGTCTCTGGAAACACCATATATTTT. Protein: CASSLGTGTVSGNTIYF.

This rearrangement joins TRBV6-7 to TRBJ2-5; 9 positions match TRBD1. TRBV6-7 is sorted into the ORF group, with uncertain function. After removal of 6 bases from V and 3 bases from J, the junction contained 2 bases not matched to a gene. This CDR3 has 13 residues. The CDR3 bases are TGTGCCAGCAGCCGACAGGGGGAAGAGACCCAGTACTTC. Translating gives CASSRQGEETQYF.

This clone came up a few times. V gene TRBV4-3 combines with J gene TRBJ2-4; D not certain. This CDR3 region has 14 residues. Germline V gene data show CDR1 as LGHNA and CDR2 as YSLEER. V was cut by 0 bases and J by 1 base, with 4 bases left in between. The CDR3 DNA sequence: TGCGCCAGCAGCCAAGATAGTGCCAAAAACATTCAGTACTTC. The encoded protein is CASSQDSAKNIQYF.

CDR3 region: CSVGSRGTYEQYF. As DNA, the CDR3 is TGCAGCGTGGGGTCGCGGGGAACGTACGAGCAGTACTTC. The chain has TRBV29-1 and TRBJ2-7; TRBD2 is a possible D gene (6 bases). The CDR3 has 13 residues. CDR1 is SQVTM, CDR2 ANQGSEA, per germline. Trimming removed 6 bases from V and 4 bases from J, with 16 bases in between.

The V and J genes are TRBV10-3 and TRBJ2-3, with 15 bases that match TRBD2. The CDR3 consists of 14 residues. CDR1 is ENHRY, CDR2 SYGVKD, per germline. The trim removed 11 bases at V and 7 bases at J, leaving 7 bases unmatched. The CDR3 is CAAGTSGGRNTQYF. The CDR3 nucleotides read TGTGCCGCTGGGACTAGCGGGGGGCGAAATACGCAGTATTTT.

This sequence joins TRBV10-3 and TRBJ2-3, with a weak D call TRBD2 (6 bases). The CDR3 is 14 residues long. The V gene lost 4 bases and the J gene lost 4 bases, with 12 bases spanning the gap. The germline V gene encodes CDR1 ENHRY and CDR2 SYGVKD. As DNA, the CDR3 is TGTGCCATCAGTGGCGGGGCGGAGGCAGATACGCAGTATTTT. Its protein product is CAISGGAEADTQYF.

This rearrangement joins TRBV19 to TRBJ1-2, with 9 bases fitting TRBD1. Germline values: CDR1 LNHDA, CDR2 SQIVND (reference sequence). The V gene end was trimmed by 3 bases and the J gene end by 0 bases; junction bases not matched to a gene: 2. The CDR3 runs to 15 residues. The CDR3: CASSIRDRANYGYTF. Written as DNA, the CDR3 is TGTGCCAGTAGTATCCGGGACAGGGCTAACTATGGCTACACCTTC.

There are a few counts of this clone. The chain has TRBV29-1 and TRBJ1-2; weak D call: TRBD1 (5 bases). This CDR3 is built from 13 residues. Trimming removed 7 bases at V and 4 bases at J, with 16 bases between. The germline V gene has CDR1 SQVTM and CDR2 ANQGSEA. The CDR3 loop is CSAQPWGSYGYTF. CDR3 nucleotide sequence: TGCAGCGCCCAACCGTGGGGCAGCTATGGCTACACCTTC.

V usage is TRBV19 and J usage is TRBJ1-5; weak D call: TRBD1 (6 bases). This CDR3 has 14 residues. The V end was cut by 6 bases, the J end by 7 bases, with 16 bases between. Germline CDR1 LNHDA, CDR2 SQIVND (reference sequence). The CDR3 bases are TGTGCCAGTAGGGGTTTCTACAGGGTCCAGCCCCAGCATTTT. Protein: CASRGFYRVQPQHF.

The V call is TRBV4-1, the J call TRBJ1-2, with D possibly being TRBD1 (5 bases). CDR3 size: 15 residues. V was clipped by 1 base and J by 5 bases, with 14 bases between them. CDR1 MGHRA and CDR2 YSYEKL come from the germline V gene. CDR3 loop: CASSQAKVGGYGYTF. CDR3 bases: TGCGCCAGCAGCCAAGCAAAAGTCGGGGGTTATGGCTACACCTTC.

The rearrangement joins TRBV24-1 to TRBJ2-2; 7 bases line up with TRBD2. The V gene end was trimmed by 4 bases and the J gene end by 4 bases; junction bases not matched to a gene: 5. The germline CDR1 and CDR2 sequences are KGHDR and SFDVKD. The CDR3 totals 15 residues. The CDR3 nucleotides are TGTGCCACCAGTGACCCGACTAGCTTCACCGGGGAGCTGTTTTTT. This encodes CATSDPTSFTGELFF.

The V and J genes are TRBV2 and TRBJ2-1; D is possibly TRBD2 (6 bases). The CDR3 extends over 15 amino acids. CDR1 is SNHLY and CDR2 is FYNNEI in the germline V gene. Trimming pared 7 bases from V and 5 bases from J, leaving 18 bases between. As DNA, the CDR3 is TGTGCCAGCAACGCCCCGGGGGTACAACACAATGAGCAGTTCTTC. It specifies CASNAPGVQHNEQFF.